This T cell receptor beta chain was profiled in a study of technical replicates of blood from a handful of donors. Trimming stripped 9 bases from V and 8 bases from J, with 25 bases between. Germline values: CDR1 LNHNV, CDR2 YYDKDF (reference sequence). The CDR3 is 15 amino acids. Profiling relied on immunoSEQ multiplex PCR, and the TCRdb table lists in-frame clones only, not all of them. The table records roughly 79,000 clones, under 96% of them present only once. The chain links TRBV15 to TRBJ1-2; D perhaps matches TRBD1 (5 bases). The origin of this receptor is a human donor in good health. Sequenced material: T cells isolated from PBMCs. CDR3 region: CATQEGHRPIDGYTF. The CDR3, as DNA: TGTGCCACACAAGAAGGACATCGACCTATTGACGGCTACACCTTC.